This T cell receptor (beta chain) came from a study of cytomegalovirus exposure and HLA in healthy donors. Worth noting for this clone: The antigen remains unidentified.

The PCR used 60 Vbeta and 13 Jbeta primers. Profiled with immunoSEQ multiplex PCR; TCRdb holds only in-frame clones, not every one. The table shows 60,000 to 75,000 clones, with approximately 79% occurring only once. The CDR3 length is 15 residues. V shed 0 bases and J 7 bases; nucleotides not matched to a gene: 8. Germline CDR1 reads SGHAT; CDR2 reads FQNNGV. Study-wide results and limits: Among the CMV-associated chains, three were confirmed in vitro as specific for CMV antigens. Association of a missense DCLRE1C variant with TCR beta V- and J-gene trimming was reported in a later analysis. It was approximately 150 TCR beta chains that were listed as cytomegalovirus-associated. Judged likely to be a sequencing artifact was a cluster of highly shared sequence variants.

The chain joins TRBV11-2 to TRBJ2-7; 8 bases match TRBD2. The receptor comes from a woman aged 40 to 55 in good health and CMV-seropositive. What was sequenced was PBMCs. CDR3 region: CASSLDSAGTREQYF. CDR3 nucleotides: TGTGCCAGCAGCTTAGATTCAGCAGGGACTAGAGAGCAGTACTTC.